The rows below give T cell receptor beta chains drawn from one sample of a study of early T cells in non-severe SARS-CoV-2 infection. TCRdb analysed the 5' RACE reads with MiXCR anew, one entry per CDR3 protein. The data contain 75,000 to 80,000 distinct CDR3 sequences, 8.5% to 10% of them singletons. The source material was whole blood. Receptors were obtained from an adult who was a healthcare worker with PCR-confirmed SARS-CoV-2 infection or an uninfected control (not recorded which). Both conserved end residues are part of each CDR3. D genes are given only for firm matches. The size entry is marked missing in some rows and otherwise reads once, few, many or a size class.

j_gene: TRBJ2-1
abundance: few
v_gene: TRBV7-9
d_gene: TRBD2
CDR3aa: CASTGLAGENEQFF
CDR3nt: TGTGCCAGCACCGGACTAGCGGGAGAAAATGAGCAGTTCTTC

j_gene: TRBJ2-7
abundance: many
v_gene: TRBV28
d_gene: NA
CDR3aa: CASSAFYEQYF
CDR3nt: TGTGCCAGCAGTGCCTTCTACGAGCAGTACTTC

j_gene: TRBJ2-3
abundance: NA
v_gene: TRBV7-9
d_gene: NA
CDR3aa: CASRPEMNTQYF
CDR3nt: TGTGCCAGCAGGCCAGAGATGAATACGCAGTATTTT

j_gene: TRBJ1-2
abundance: NA
v_gene: TRBV3-1
d_gene: NA
CDR3aa: CASSQEGRTGYGYTF
CDR3nt: TGTGCCAGCAGCCAAGAAGGTAGAACAGGCTATGGCTACACCTTC

j_gene: TRBJ2-7
abundance: NA
v_gene: TRBV5-5
d_gene: NA
CDR3aa: CASSLAGVVYEQYF
CDR3nt: TGTGCCAGCAGCTTGGCTGGGGTTGTCTACGAGCAGTACTTC

j_gene: TRBJ2-7
abundance: few
v_gene: TRBV27
d_gene: NA
CDR3aa: CASSFTQGSYEQYF
CDR3nt: TGTGCCAGCAGTTTTACTCAGGGTTCCTACGAGCAGTACTTC

j_gene: TRBJ2-7
abundance: NA
v_gene: TRBV4-1
d_gene: NA
CDR3aa: CASSPAIARSSYEQYF
CDR3nt: TGCGCCAGCAGCCCAGCAATAGCGAGAAGCTCCTACGAGCAGTACTTC

j_gene: TRBJ1-2
abundance: many
v_gene: TRBV20-1
d_gene: TRBD1
CDR3aa: CSANRDRVLDGYTF
CDR3nt: TGCAGTGCTAATCGCGACAGGGTATTGGATGGCTACACCTTC

j_gene: TRBJ2-5
abundance: medium-sized
v_gene: TRBV7-2
d_gene: NA
CDR3aa: CASNYGSRGETQYF
CDR3nt: TGTGCCAGCAACTATGGGTCTCGAGGGGAGACCCAGTACTTC

j_gene: TRBJ2-7
abundance: few
v_gene: TRBV6-1
d_gene: NA
CDR3aa: CASSSGRYEQYF
CDR3nt: TGTGCCAGCAGTTCGGGCCGCTACGAGCAGTACTTC

j_gene: TRBJ2-7
abundance: NA
v_gene: TRBV3-1
d_gene: NA
CDR3aa: CASSLRGEGPYEQYF
CDR3nt: TGTGCCAGCAGCCTCAGGGGGGAGGGCCCCTACGAGCAGTACTTC

j_gene: TRBJ2-1
abundance: few
v_gene: TRBV28
d_gene: NA
CDR3aa: CASSPLTGKWQFF
CDR3nt: TGTGCCAGCAGTCCCCTAACGGGAAAGTGGCAGTTCTTC

j_gene: TRBJ2-2
abundance: few
v_gene: TRBV2
d_gene: TRBD2
CDR3aa: CASSDPSGSGTGELFF
CDR3nt: TGTGCCAGCAGTGACCCTAGCGGGAGCGGCACCGGGGAGCTGTTTTTT

j_gene: TRBJ1-2
abundance: NA
v_gene: TRBV7-8
d_gene: NA
CDR3aa: CASSQTSGLYGYTF
CDR3nt: TGTGCCAGCAGCCAAACCTCAGGGCTCTATGGCTACACCTTC

j_gene: TRBJ2-7
abundance: NA
v_gene: TRBV5-1
d_gene: NA
CDR3aa: CASSSGTWVAYEQYF
CDR3nt: TGCGCCAGCAGCTCCGGGACATGGGTAGCCTACGAGCAGTACTTC

j_gene: TRBJ2-3
abundance: many
v_gene: TRBV10-3
d_gene: NA
CDR3aa: CAISERGTQYF
CDR3nt: TGTGCCATCAGTGAGAGGGGTACGCAGTATTTT

j_gene: TRBJ2-7
abundance: many
v_gene: TRBV7-2
d_gene: NA
CDR3aa: CASSFNRGRPSYEQYF
CDR3nt: TGTGCCAGCAGCTTTAATCGTGGGAGGCCCTCCTACGAGCAGTACTTC

j_gene: TRBJ2-1
abundance: many
v_gene: TRBV13
d_gene: NA
CDR3aa: CASSSSGTVNEQFF
CDR3nt: TGTGCCAGCAGCTCCTCCGGGACCGTCAATGAGCAGTTCTTC

j_gene: TRBJ2-3
abundance: NA
v_gene: TRBV27
d_gene: NA
CDR3aa: CASSPDTSRTDTQYF
CDR3nt: TGTGCCAGCAGTCCGGACACGTCTCGCACAGATACGCAGTATTTT

j_gene: TRBJ2-3
abundance: many
v_gene: TRBV28
d_gene: NA
CDR3aa: CASSADQRYTDTQYF
CDR3nt: TGTGCCAGCAGCGCTGACCAGCGGTACACAGATACGCAGTATTTT

j_gene: TRBJ2-2
abundance: many
v_gene: TRBV5-6
d_gene: NA
CDR3aa: CASSFQGQPEAGELFF
CDR3nt: TGTGCCAGCAGCTTCCAGGGCCAACCAGAGGCCGGGGAGCTGTTTTTT

j_gene: TRBJ2-1
abundance: few
v_gene: TRBV4-1
d_gene: TRBD2
CDR3aa: CASSLLTSGSGDEQFF
CDR3nt: TGCGCCAGCAGCCTCCTGACTAGCGGGTCTGGGGATGAGCAGTTCTTC

j_gene: TRBJ2-3
abundance: few
v_gene: TRBV20-1
d_gene: TRBD2
CDR3aa: CSARGAGGRADTQYF
CDR3nt: TGCAGTGCTAGAGGAGCGGGAGGGCGAGCAGATACGCAGTATTTT

j_gene: TRBJ2-3
abundance: NA
v_gene: TRBV15
d_gene: NA
CDR3aa: CAISTGSGPDTQYF
CDR3nt: TGTGCCATCTCCACAGGTTCGGGGCCAGATACGCAGTATTTT

j_gene: TRBJ2-7
abundance: NA
v_gene: TRBV2
d_gene: TRBD2
CDR3aa: CASSDVRTSGSYEQYF
CDR3nt: TGTGCCAGCAGTGATGTTAGGACTAGCGGATCCTACGAGCAGTACTTC

j_gene: TRBJ2-2
abundance: NA
v_gene: TRBV5-1
d_gene: TRBD2
CDR3aa: CASRTSGRTGELFF
CDR3nt: TGCGCCAGCAGAACGAGCGGGAGGACCGGGGAGCTGTTTTTT

j_gene: TRBJ2-7
abundance: few
v_gene: TRBV18
d_gene: NA
CDR3aa: CASSPVQGYEQYF
CDR3nt: TGTGCCAGCTCCCCAGTACAGGGCTACGAGCAGTACTTC

j_gene: TRBJ2-1
abundance: many
v_gene: TRBV5-6
d_gene: TRBD2
CDR3aa: CASNIAGGVEQFF
CDR3nt: TGTGCCAGCAACATAGCGGGAGGGGTTGAGCAGTTCTTC

j_gene: TRBJ2-3
abundance: few
v_gene: TRBV27
d_gene: NA
CDR3aa: CASRQGGTDTQYF
CDR3nt: TGTGCCAGTCGGCAGGGAGGCACAGATACGCAGTATTTT